This passage covers 28 T cell receptor beta chains from one sample sequenced in a study of blood T cell repertoires in COVID-19. This table comes from immunoSEQ multiplex PCR, and its TCRdb copy is limited to in-frame clones, with some not included. The repertoire includes approximately 110,000 clones, just over 85% of them detected once, and 0.88% sits in the top ten. Source material: peripheral blood. The receptors derive from a woman aged 50 to 65 with active or convalescent COVID-19.

This clone was observed once. The DNA for the CDR3 is TGTGCCAGCAGTGAACAGGGGAATACAAATGAGCAGTTCTTC. It specifies CASSEQGNTNEQFF. V gene TRBV6-4 combines with J gene TRBJ2-1; the match to TRBD1 covers 7 bases. Germline lookup yields CDR1 MRHNA and CDR2 SNTAGT. The CDR3 contains 14 residues. J was trimmed by 7 bases and V by 3 bases; bases with no gene match: 6.

This chain joins TRBV12-3 or TRBV12-4 and TRBJ1-1, with 8 bases lining up with TRBD1. This CDR3 spans 13 amino acids. J gave up 1 base and V 6 bases, and 1 base lay outside the gene matches. For the CDR3, the DNA is TGTGCCAGCAGGGGGACAGGGAACACTGAAGCTTTCTTT. Its protein is CASRGTGNTEAFF.

The V and J genes are TRBV18 and TRBJ2-3, with TRBD2 identical over 14 bases. V dropped 2 bases and J dropped 1; count of bases not matched to a gene: 8. CDR1 is KGHSH and CDR2 is LQKENI in the germline V gene. This CDR3 spans 19 amino acids. CDR3 DNA sequence: TGTGCCAGCTCACCATCCAGACTAGCGGGAGGGCCTGGCACAGATACGCAGTATTTT. Translated: CASSPSRLAGGPGTDTQYF.

This clone was observed a single time. The chain joins TRBV12-3 or TRBV12-4 to TRBJ2-3, with a possible D match to TRBD2 (5 bases). This CDR3 contains 13 residues. V gave up 6 bases and J gave up 4 bases, with 11 bases separating them. CDR3 residues: CASRRVRADTQYF. As DNA, the CDR3 is TGTGCCAGCAGGCGGGTGAGAGCAGATACGCAGTATTTT.

This rearrangement joins TRBV12-5 to TRBJ2-1; D uncertain. Between the trimmed V and J ends, which lost 6 bases and 0 bases, there was a span of 6 bases. Per germline, CDR1 LGHNT and CDR2 FRNRAP. The CDR3 spans 13 residues. The CDR3 DNA sequence: TGTGCTAGTGGACTATACTCCTACAATGAGCAGTTCTTC. The encoded protein is CASGLYSYNEQFF.

The rearrangement links TRBV28 to TRBJ2-7; D unresolved. The germline V and J ends were trimmed by 9 bases and 0 bases, with 18 bases remaining between them. From germline, CDR1 is MDHEN and CDR2 SYDVKM. CDR3 length: 15 amino acids. The CDR3 bases are TGTGCCAGTATTGGTGCGGCAGCCTTCTCCTACGAGCAGTACTTC. Translation gives CASIGAAAFSYEQYF.

The J gene is TRBJ2-7, the V gene TRBV27; D remains ambiguous. V lost 3 bases and J lost 1, with 10 bases in between. Germline CDR1 and CDR2: MNHEY and SMNVEV (reference sequence). This CDR3 is 14 amino acids long. The CDR3 region has the DNA TGTGCCAGCAGTTTGTTCCGGTATTCCTACGAGCAGTACTTC. This translates into CASSLFRYSYEQYF.

The chain uses TRBV6-5 and TRBJ2-3; D gene ambiguous. CDR3 length: 11 residues. Per germline, CDR1 MNHEY and CDR2 SVGAGI. Trimming stripped 10 bases from V and 2 bases from J, with 7 bases between. CDR3 in DNA: TGTGCCACAGAACACACAGATACGCAGTATTTT. Protein product: CATEHTDTQYF.

The chain has TRBV5-5 and TRBJ1-1; 11 positions match TRBD1. The CDR3 is 16 residues long. CDR1 is SGHKS, CDR2 YYEKEE, per germline (reference sequence). Trimming removed 0 bases from V and 0 bases from J; junction bases left unmatched: 1. CDR3 bases: TGTGCCAGCAGCTTGGGGACAGGGGGCTTGAACACTGAAGCTTTCTTT. The encoded protein is CASSLGTGGLNTEAFF.

The chain has TRBV6-2 or TRBV6-3 and TRBJ1-1; 9 bases are shared with TRBD1. The CDR3 has 15 residues. The V gene's germline CDR1 is MNHEY and CDR2 SVGEGT. After removal of 2 bases from V and 6 bases from J, the junction contained 7 bases not matched to a gene. This CDR3 reads CASSYGKTGGPEAFF. The CDR3 region has the DNA TGTGCCAGCAGTTACGGAAAGACAGGGGGTCCTGAAGCTTTCTTT.

The CDR3 DNA reads as TGTGCCAGCAGGCAGGGAGGGGAGGGGGATACGCAGTATTTT. As protein: CASRQGGEGDTQYF. The chain combines TRBV6-5 with TRBJ2-3; TRBD2 agrees at 7 bases. The V gene's germline CDR1 is MNHEY and CDR2 SVGAGI. This CDR3 contains 14 residues. Trimming cost V 6 bases and J 6 bases; bases outside gene matches: 9.

This clone was recorded once. The chain uses TRBV29-1 and TRBJ1-2; 7 bases match TRBD1. V trimming: 4 bases; J trimming: 10 bases; junction bases outside the gene matches: 3. CDR3 length: 10 residues. Germline loops: CDR1 SQVTM, CDR2 ANQGSEA. DNA for the CDR3: TGCAGCGTTGGCCAGGGGGACTACACCTTC. It specifies CSVGQGDYTF.

This chain uses TRBV19 with TRBJ1-2; TRBD1 agrees at 11 bases. The junction had 10 bases not matched to a gene; V was cut back by 7 bases and J by 6 bases. The germline gives CDR1 LNHDA, CDR2 SQIVND (reference sequence). The CDR3 sequence is 15 residues long. CDR3 in amino acids: CASMSGQGGFDGYTF. CDR3 nucleotides: TGTGCCAGTATGTCGGGACAGGGGGGGTTTGATGGCTACACCTTC.

This clone was counted only a few times. The rearrangement links TRBV28 to TRBJ1-5; D ambiguous. The length of the CDR3 is 19 residues. Per the germline V gene, CDR1 is MDHEN and CDR2 is SYDVKM. V gave up 3 bases and J gave up 1 base, with 22 bases separating them. In DNA, the CDR3 is TGTGCCAGCAGTTTGCCCGAGGGAGTTGGAAGTTGGAGCAATCAGCCCCAGCATTTT. It translates to CASSLPEGVGSWSNQPQHF.

J is TRBJ1-5 and V is TRBV29-1; maybe TRBD1 (5 bases). Germline V lookup: CDR1 SQVTM, CDR2 ANQGSEA. Trimming pared 0 bases from V and 4 bases from J, leaving 7 bases between. The length of the CDR3 is 13 residues. CDR3 DNA: TGCAGCGTTGAAGAGGGGGGGAATCAGCCCCAGCATTTT. Its translation: CSVEEGGNQPQHF.

The CDR3, as DNA: TGTGCCAGCAGCTTATTTGGTTGGGGGGGAGTGAACACTGAAGCTTTCTTT. Residues: CASSLFGWGGVNTEAFF. The V call is TRBV13, the J call TRBJ1-1; a possible D gene is TRBD1 (5 bases). The germline gives CDR1 PRHDT, CDR2 FYEKMQ (reference sequence). This CDR3 has 17 amino acids. V lost 2 bases, J lost 0 bases, and 16 bases lay in between.

V gene TRBV5-8 combines with J gene TRBJ2-1; TRBD2 matches at 10 bases. The CDR3 is 15 residues long. With 4 bases clipped from V and 4 bases from J, the junction kept 5 bases outside the gene matches. Germline CDR1 and CDR2: SGHTS and YDEGEE. CDR3 nucleotides: TGTGCCAGCAGCCATGGGACTAGCGTATACAATGAGCAGTTCTTC. Translated, it gives CASSHGTSVYNEQFF.

A few counts support this clone. This chain links TRBV7-9 with TRBJ1-1, with 7 bases lining up with TRBD1. Unmatched junction bases numbered 6, after V lost 1 base and J lost 4 bases. The germline CDR1 and CDR2 sequences are SEHNR and FQNEAQ (reference sequence). This CDR3 contains 15 residues. The CDR3 DNA is TGTGCCAGCAGCTTAGTGACAGGGTCGGGCACTGAAGCTTTCTTT. It encodes CASSLVTGSGTEAFF.

The chain joins TRBV15 to TRBJ2-2, with TRBD2 matching over 8 bases. In germline, CDR1 is LNHNV, CDR2 YYDKDF (reference sequence). J lost 5 bases, V lost 7 bases, and 3 bases had no gene match. The CDR3 contains 13 residues. DNA of the CDR3: TGTGCCACCATGCGCGGGAGGACCGGGGAGCTGTTTTTT. It yields the protein CATMRGRTGELFF. The full variable domain, rest sourced from reference TRBV15 and TRBJ2-2, is DAMVIQNPRYQVTQFGKPVTLSCSQTLNHNVMYWYQQKSSQAPKLLFHYYDKDFNNEADTPDNFQSRRPNTSFCFLDIRSPGLGDTAMYLCATMRGRTGELFFGEGSRLTVL.

The chain couples TRBV4-3 to TRBJ2-3; D might be TRBD2 (5 bases). The CDR3 extends over 18 amino acids. Trimming stripped 0 bases from V and 1 base from J, with 17 bases between. The germline V gene encodes CDR1 LGHNA and CDR2 YSLEER. The CDR3 nucleotides read TGCGCCAGCAGCCAAGAGGTGATCCAGGTGGGAGGCACAGATACGCAGTATTTT. Amino acids: CASSQEVIQVGGTDTQYF.

This clone was observed a few times. The V call is TRBV28, the J call TRBJ2-1; TRBD1 agrees at 9 bases. The V and J ends lost 5 bases and 4 bases, in that order; junction bases with no gene match: 9. The germline V gene has CDR1 MDHEN and CDR2 SYDVKM. CDR3 length: 16 amino acids. The CDR3 sequence: CASSHPGQGPYNEQFF. CDR3 DNA: TGTGCCAGCAGTCATCCGGGACAGGGCCCTTACAATGAGCAGTTCTTC.

This chain links TRBV7-9 with TRBJ2-3; TRBD2 matches 10 bases. The length of the CDR3 is 14 residues. Germline CDR1 and CDR2: SEHNR and FQNEAQ (reference sequence). Losses at the gene ends were 9 bases for V and 4 bases for J; bases not matched to a gene: 7. Written as DNA, the CDR3 is TGTGCCAGTAGACCGGGACTAGCGTCAGATACGCAGTATTTT. Protein: CASRPGLASDTQYF.

CDR3 residues: CSVEAGGGAEQFF. In DNA, the CDR3 is TGCAGCGTTGAAGCGGGAGGGGGGGCTGAGCAGTTCTTC. The chain combines TRBV29-1 with TRBJ2-1; 8 bases are a match to TRBD2. The length of the CDR3 is 13 residues. Germline-derived CDR1 and CDR2 are SQVTM and ANQGSEA. With 1 base clipped from V and 9 bases from J, the junction kept 5 bases outside the gene matches.

The genes are TRBV15 and TRBJ2-1; 7 nucleotides align to TRBD1. The germline CDR1 and CDR2 sequences are LNHNV and YYDKDF (reference sequence). V trimming: 1 base; J trimming: 0 bases; junction bases outside the gene matches: 6. The CDR3 consists of 17 residues. The chain's CDR3 is CATSRGTTGSSYNEQFF. The CDR3 nucleotides read TGTGCCACCAGCAGAGGAACGACAGGGAGCTCCTACAATGAGCAGTTCTTC.

The chain joins TRBV7-2 to TRBJ2-7; D unclear. The V and J ends lost 4 bases and 0 bases respectively, with 7 bases between them. There are 13 residues in the CDR3. From germline, CDR1 is SGHTA and CDR2 FQGNSA. CDR3 sequence: CASSSPGSYEQYF. The CDR3 DNA reads as TGTGCCAGCAGCTCCCCGGGCTCCTACGAGCAGTACTTC.

The rearrangement joins TRBV7-9 to TRBJ2-5; tentatively, D is TRBD1 (6 bases). The CDR3 spans 14 residues. CDR1 SEHNR and CDR2 FQNEAQ come from the germline V gene (reference sequence). V was trimmed by 4 bases and J by 5 bases, leaving 14 bases between them. The DNA of the CDR3 is TGTGCCAGCAGCTCCCAGGGGTTTTGGGAGACCCAGTACTTC. It translates to CASSSQGFWETQYF. The complete variable domain, with remaining parts taken from reference TRBV7-9 and TRBJ2-5, reads DTGVSQNPRHKITKRGQNVTFRCDPISEHNRLYWYRQTLGQGPEFLTYFQNEAQLEKSRLLSDRFSAERPKGSFSTLEIQRTEQGDSAMYLCASSSQGFWETQYFGPGTRLLVL.

J is TRBJ2-1 and V is TRBV29-1, with TRBD1 identical over 7 bases. Per the germline V gene, CDR1 is SQVTM and CDR2 is ANQGSEA. The trim removed 5 bases at V and 4 bases at J, leaving 5 bases unmatched. The CDR3 is made up of 13 amino acids. For the CDR3, the DNA is TGCAGCGTTTCACCGGGACAGTACAATGAGCAGTTCTTC. Residues: CSVSPGQYNEQFF.

The CDR3 sequence is CASSREGADNEQFF. The CDR3 nucleotides read TGCGCCAGCAGCCGAGAGGGTGCGGACAATGAGCAGTTCTTC. The V gene is TRBV4-3, the J gene TRBJ2-1; weak D call: TRBD2 (5 bases). Trimming removed 4 bases at V and 5 bases at J, with 12 bases between. The CDR3 loop spans 14 amino acids. Germline loops: CDR1 LGHNA, CDR2 YSLEER.